The 14 T cell receptor beta chains below all came from one sample that was sequenced in a study of blood T cell repertoires in COVID-19. Some clones are missing from TCRdb's copy, which holds only in-frame ones; the method was immunoSEQ multiplex PCR. The data contain around 150,000 clones, over 75% of them singletons. Sequencing used peripheral blood. These receptors were obtained from a woman aged 60-75 years with active COVID-19.

The rearrangement uses TRBV19 and TRBJ1-5, with 10 positions matching TRBD1. J gave up 6 bases and V 9 bases, and 8 bases lay outside the gene matches. Germline-derived CDR1 and CDR2 are LNHDA and SQIVND (reference sequence). This CDR3 comprises 14 residues. CDR3 DNA: TGTGCCAGCTTACTGACAGGGGGCGGTCAGCCCCAGCATTTT. Translating it yields CASLLTGGGQPQHF.

This sequence joins TRBV4-2 and TRBJ2-1; perhaps TRBD2 as D (5 bases). V was shortened by 1 base and J by 6 bases, with 16 bases between the two germline ends. This CDR3 is built from 16 residues. CDR1 and CDR2 (germline): LGHNA, YNFKEQ. This chain's CDR3 is CASSQVGEWRLNEQFF. The CDR3 nucleotides are TGTGCCAGCAGCCAAGTCGGGGAGTGGCGCCTCAATGAGCAGTTCTTC.

The chain combines TRBV7-2 with TRBJ1-1; D may be TRBD1 (5 bases). The V gene's germline CDR1 is SGHTA and CDR2 FQGNSA. This CDR3 spans 15 amino acids. With 1 base removed from V and 4 bases from J, the gap between germline ends came to 13 bases. The CDR3 DNA reads as TGTGCCAGCAGCTTAGGGTACCAGGGCACCACTGAAGCTTTCTTT. Translation gives CASSLGYQGTTEAFF.

The chain joins TRBV9 to TRBJ2-7; D possibly corresponds to TRBD1 (6 bases). Between the trimmed V and J ends, which lost 4 bases and 3 bases, there was a span of 11 bases. The length of the CDR3 is 13 residues. Germline lookup yields CDR1 SGDLS and CDR2 YYNGEE. The DNA of the CDR3 is TGTGCCAGCAGCCCGGGACACTTCTACGAGCAGTACTTC. This encodes CASSPGHFYEQYF.

The chain recombines TRBV4-1 with TRBJ2-1; D possibly corresponds to TRBD2 (6 bases). The CDR3 contains 17 residues. CDR1 and CDR2 (germline): MGHRA, YSYEKL. V lost 4 bases and J 6 bases, leaving 22 bases between the germline ends. The CDR3 DNA reads TGCGCCAGCAGCCCCCCCCTAGCGCTCGGGACGAGCAATGAGCAGTTCTTC. Its translation is CASSPPLALGTSNEQFF.

The chain has TRBV28 and TRBJ2-7, with 10 bases identical to TRBD2. The germline CDR1 and CDR2 sequences are MDHEN and SYDVKM. This CDR3 region has 14 residues. V dropped 6 bases and J dropped 1; count of bases not matched to a gene: 3. CDR3 bases: TGTGCCAGCAGAAATAGCGGGGGGTCCTACGAGCAGTACTTC. Residues: CASRNSGGSYEQYF.

The chain uses TRBV5-1 and TRBJ2-7, with TRBD1 matching 9 bases. The trim removed 6 bases at V and 2 bases at J, leaving 21 bases unmatched. The CDR3 has 19 amino acids. Germline V gene lookup returns CDR1 SGHRS and CDR2 YFSETQ. DNA for the CDR3: TGCGCCAGCACGAGAACCACCGGGACAGGGAGCCTCTACGCCTACGAGCAGTACTTC. This encodes CASTRTTGTGSLYAYEQYF.

V usage is TRBV7-6 and J usage is TRBJ1-2; a possible D gene is TRBD1 (6 bases). The CDR3 is made up of 16 amino acids. Germline CDR1 is SGHVS and CDR2 is FNYEAQ. Trimming took 0 bases from V and 2 from J, leaving 13 bases between them. The CDR3 region has the DNA TGTGCCAGCAGCTTAGCACCGAACAGGGTGAACTATGGCTACACCTTC. Protein sequence: CASSLAPNRVNYGYTF.

This sequence joins TRBV7-2 and TRBJ2-1; TRBD1 matches 9 bases. V shed 6 bases, J shed 2 bases, and the junction held 5 bases outside the gene matches. The V gene's germline CDR1 is SGHTA and CDR2 FQGNSA. This CDR3 has 15 residues. The CDR3 DNA reads as TGTGCCAGCAGTGCAGGACAGGGGACCTACAATGAGCAGTTCTTC. This translates into CASSAGQGTYNEQFF.

V usage is TRBV7-2 and J usage is TRBJ1-6; possible D gene TRBD1, 6 bases. Trimming cost V 4 bases and J 4 bases, with 14 bases left between them. This CDR3 is built from 16 residues. Germline values: CDR1 SGHTA, CDR2 FQGNSA. The DNA for the CDR3 is TGTGCCAGCAGCTCACAGGGCCCGGGATATAATTCACCCCTCCACTTT. It specifies CASSSQGPGYNSPLHF. Filled out from reference TRBV7-2 and TRBJ1-6, the complete variable domain reads GAGVSQSPSNKVTEKGKDVELRCDPISGHTALYWYRQSLGQGLEFLIYFQGNSAPDKSGLPSDRFSAERTGGSVSTLTIQRTQQEDSAVYLCASSSQGPGYNSPLHFGNGTRLTVT.

V and J are TRBV27 and TRBJ1-6; TRBD1 might be the D (5 bases). Germline V lookup: CDR1 MNHEY, CDR2 SMNVEV (reference sequence). Trimming took 2 bases from V and 7 from J, leaving 21 bases between them. The CDR3 covers 18 residues. The CDR3 DNA reads TGTGCCAGCAGTTTAGGAATGGGGCAGGGCGATGGAAATTCACCCCTCCACTTT. Protein sequence: CASSLGMGQGDGNSPLHF.

The J gene is TRBJ1-2, the V gene TRBV13, with 10 bases aligning to TRBD1. Trimming at V came to 5 bases and at J to 5 bases, leaving 8 bases not matched to a gene. From germline, CDR1 is PRHDT and CDR2 FYEKMQ (reference sequence). CDR3 length: 15 amino acids. The CDR3 spells CASSPFGTGDYGYTF. The CDR3 DNA reads TGTGCCAGCAGCCCGTTCGGGACAGGGGATTATGGCTACACCTTC.

The chain combines TRBV7-2 with TRBJ1-1; tentatively, D is TRBD1 (5 bases). V lost 8 bases, J lost 8 bases, and 12 bases lay in between. The CDR3 contains 11 residues. The germline CDR1 and CDR2 sequences are SGHTA and FQGNSA. CDR3 loop: CASAWGREAFF. The CDR3 DNA follows: TGTGCCAGCGCATGGGGGAGGGAAGCTTTCTTT.

The chain uses TRBV7-9 and TRBJ2-7; 7 bases match TRBD1. After removal of 0 bases from V and 5 bases from J, the junction contained 10 bases not matched to a gene. The CDR3 is 16 amino acids. Germline V gene data show CDR1 as SEHNR and CDR2 as FQNEAQ (reference sequence). The CDR3 coding sequence is TGTGCCAGCAGCTTAGCTGACAGGGCCCGACGGAACGAGCAGTACTTC. Translated, it gives CASSLADRARRNEQYF. Together with reference TRBV7-9 and TRBJ2-7, the CDR3 gives the full variable domain: DTGVSQNPRHKITKRGQNVTFRCDPISEHNRLYWYRQTLGQGPEFLTYFQNEAQLEKSRLLSDRFSAERPKGSFSTLEIQRTEQGDSAMYLCASSLADRARRNEQYFGPGTRLTVT.